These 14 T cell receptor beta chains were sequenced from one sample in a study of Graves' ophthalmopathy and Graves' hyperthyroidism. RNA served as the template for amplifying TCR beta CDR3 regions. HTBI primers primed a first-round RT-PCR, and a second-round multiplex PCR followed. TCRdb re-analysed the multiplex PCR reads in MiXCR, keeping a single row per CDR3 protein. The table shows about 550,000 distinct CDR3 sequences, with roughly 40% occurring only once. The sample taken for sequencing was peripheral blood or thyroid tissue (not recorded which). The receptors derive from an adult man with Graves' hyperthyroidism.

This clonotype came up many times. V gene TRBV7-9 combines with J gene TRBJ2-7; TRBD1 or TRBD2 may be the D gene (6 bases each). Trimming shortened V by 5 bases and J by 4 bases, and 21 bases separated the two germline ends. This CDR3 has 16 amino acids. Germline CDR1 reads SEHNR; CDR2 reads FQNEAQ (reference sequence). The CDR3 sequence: CASSQGGLPHTYEQYF. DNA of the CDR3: TGTGCCAGCAGCCAAGGGGGACTTCCCCACACTTACGAGCAGTACTTC.

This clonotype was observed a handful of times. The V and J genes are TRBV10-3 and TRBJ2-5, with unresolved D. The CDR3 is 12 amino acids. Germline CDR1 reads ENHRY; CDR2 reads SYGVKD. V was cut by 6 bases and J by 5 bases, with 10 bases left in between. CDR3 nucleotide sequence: TGTGCCATCAGGGGGAATATGGAGACCCAGTACTTC. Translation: CAIRGNMETQYF.

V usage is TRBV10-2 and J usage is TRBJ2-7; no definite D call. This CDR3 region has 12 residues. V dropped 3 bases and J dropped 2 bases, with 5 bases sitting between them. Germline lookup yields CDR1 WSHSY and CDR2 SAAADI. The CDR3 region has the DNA TGCGCCAGCAGTGAATTCACCTACGAGCAGTACTTC. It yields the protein CASSEFTYEQYF.

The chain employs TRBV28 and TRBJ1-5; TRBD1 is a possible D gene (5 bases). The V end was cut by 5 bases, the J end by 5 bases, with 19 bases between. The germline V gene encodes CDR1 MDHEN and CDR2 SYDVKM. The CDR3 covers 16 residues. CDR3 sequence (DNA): TGTGCCAGCAGTCCAAGAGAGGGGAAAGGGGATCAGCCCCAGCATTTT. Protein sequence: CASSPREGKGDQPQHF.

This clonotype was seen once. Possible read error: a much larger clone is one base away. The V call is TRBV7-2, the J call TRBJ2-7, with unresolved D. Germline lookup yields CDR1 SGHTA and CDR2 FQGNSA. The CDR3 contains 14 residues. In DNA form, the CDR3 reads TGTGTCAGCAGCTTATCTGAAAGCTCCTACGAGCAGTACTTC. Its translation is CVSSLSESSYEQYF.

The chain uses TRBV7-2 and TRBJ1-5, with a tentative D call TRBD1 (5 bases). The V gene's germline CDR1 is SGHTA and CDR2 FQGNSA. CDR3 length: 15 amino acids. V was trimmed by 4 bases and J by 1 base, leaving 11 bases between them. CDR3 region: CASSSGMGSNQPQHF. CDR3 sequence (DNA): TGTGCCAGCAGCTCAGGGATGGGGAGCAATCAGCCCCAGCATTTT.

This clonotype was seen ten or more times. In nucleotides, the CDR3 is TGTGCCACCAGCAGAGTTGGCAGGGTGGGTGGAGAGACCCAGTACTTC. As protein: CATSRVGRVGGETQYF. This chain uses TRBV15 with TRBJ2-5; D may be TRBD1 (5 bases). With 1 base removed from V and 4 bases from J, the gap between germline ends came to 16 bases. The CDR3 runs 16 residues. The germline V gene has CDR1 LNHNV and CDR2 YYDKDF (reference sequence).

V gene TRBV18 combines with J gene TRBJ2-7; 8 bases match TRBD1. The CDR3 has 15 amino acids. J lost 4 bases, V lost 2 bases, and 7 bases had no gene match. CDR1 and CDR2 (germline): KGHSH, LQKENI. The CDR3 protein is CASSPIRTGPYEQYF. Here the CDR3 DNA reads TGTGCCAGCTCACCAATACGGACAGGGCCATACGAGCAGTACTTC.

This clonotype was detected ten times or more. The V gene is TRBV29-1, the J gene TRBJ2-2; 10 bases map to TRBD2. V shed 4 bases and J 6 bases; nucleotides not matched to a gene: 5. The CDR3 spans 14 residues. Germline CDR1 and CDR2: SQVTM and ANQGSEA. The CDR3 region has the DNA TGCAGCGTTGTCCTAGCGGGAGTACCCGGGGAGCTGTTTTTT. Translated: CSVVLAGVPGELFF.

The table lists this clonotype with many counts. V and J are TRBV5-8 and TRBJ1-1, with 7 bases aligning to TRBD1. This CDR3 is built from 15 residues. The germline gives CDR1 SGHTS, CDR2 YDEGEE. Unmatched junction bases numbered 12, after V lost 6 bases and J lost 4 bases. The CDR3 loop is CASNERGGAGTEAFF. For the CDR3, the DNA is TGTGCCAGCAACGAACGAGGGGGCGCGGGCACTGAAGCTTTCTTT. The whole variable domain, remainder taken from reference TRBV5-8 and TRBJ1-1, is EAGVTQSPTHLIKTRGQQATLRCSPISGHTSVYWYQQALGLGLQFLLWYDEGEERNRGNFPPRFSGRQFPNYSSELNVNALELEDSALYLCASNERGGAGTEAFFGQGTRLTVV.

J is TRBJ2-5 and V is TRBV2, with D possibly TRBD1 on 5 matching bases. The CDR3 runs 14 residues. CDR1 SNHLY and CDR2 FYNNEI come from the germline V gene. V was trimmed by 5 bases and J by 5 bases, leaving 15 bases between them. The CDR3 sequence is CASSYSTSGETQYF. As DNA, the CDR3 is TGTGCCAGCAGTTACTCGACGTCAGGGGAGACCCAGTACTTC.

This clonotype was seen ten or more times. CDR3 sequence reads: CSARQHPGQGYSNYGYTF. CDR3 sequence (DNA): TGCAGTGCTAGACAACACCCGGGACAGGGGTATTCTAACTATGGCTACACCTTC. The chain carries TRBV20-1 and TRBJ1-2; TRBD1 agrees at 10 bases. V shed 2 bases and J 0 bases; nucleotides not matched to a gene: 12. The germline V gene encodes CDR1 DFQATT and CDR2 SNEGSKA (reference sequence). The CDR3 is made up of 18 amino acids.

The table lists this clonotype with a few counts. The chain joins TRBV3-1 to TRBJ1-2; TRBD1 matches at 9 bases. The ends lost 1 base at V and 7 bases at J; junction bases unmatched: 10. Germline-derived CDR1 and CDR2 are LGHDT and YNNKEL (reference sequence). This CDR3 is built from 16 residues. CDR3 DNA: TGTGCCAGCAGCCAAGCCCCGATGGGGACAGGGTTTGGCTACACCTTC. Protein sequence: CASSQAPMGTGFGYTF.

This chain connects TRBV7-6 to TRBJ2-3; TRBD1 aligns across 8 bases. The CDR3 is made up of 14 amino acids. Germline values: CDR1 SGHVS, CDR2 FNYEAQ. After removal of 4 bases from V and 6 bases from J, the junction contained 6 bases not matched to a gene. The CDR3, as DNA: TGTGCCAGCAGCTATCTCGGGGACAGGGATACGCAGTATTTT. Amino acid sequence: CASSYLGDRDTQYF.